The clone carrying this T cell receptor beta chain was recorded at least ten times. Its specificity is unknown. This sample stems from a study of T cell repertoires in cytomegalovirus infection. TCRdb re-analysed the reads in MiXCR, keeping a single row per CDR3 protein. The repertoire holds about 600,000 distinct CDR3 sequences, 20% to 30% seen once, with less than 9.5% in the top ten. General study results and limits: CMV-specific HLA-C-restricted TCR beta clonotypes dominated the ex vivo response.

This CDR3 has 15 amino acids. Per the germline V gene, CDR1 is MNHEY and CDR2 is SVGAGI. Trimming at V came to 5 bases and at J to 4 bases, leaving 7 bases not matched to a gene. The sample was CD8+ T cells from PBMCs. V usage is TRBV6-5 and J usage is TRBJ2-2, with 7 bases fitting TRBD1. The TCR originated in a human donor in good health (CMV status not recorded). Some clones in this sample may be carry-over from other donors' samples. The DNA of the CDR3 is TGTGCCAGCAGTAGACAGGGTATGCCCACCGGGGAGCTGTTTTTT. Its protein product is CASSRQGMPTGELFF.